This T cell receptor (beta chain) was identified during a study of blood T cell repertoires in COVID-19. Study at large: The cDNA or gDNA used as material had been derived from T cells, B-cell-depleted T cells, or PBMCs.

The data were produced by immunoSEQ multiplex PCR, yet TCRdb's version contains in-frame clones alone and is incomplete. This sample has approximately 280,000 clones, with roughly 91% found just once. Concerning this clone itself: A read error may produce the germline difference seen at one junction end.

The germline gives CDR1 SGDLS, CDR2 YYNGEE. This CDR3 spans 15 amino acids. The rearrangement links TRBV9 to TRBJ1-2, with 9 bases fitting TRBD1. The sample taken for sequencing was peripheral blood. The source is a man in his forties with acute or convalescent COVID-19. DNA of the CDR3: TGTGCCAGCAGCGTAGGGATGGTTGGCGGGACAGGGTTCGCCTTC. Protein: CASSVGMVGGTGFAF.